Listed here are 27 T cell receptor beta chains from one sample, sequenced in a study of shared clonotypes between healthy human individuals. Generated by immunoSEQ multiplex PCR, the TCRdb table keeps only in-frame clones and is missing some. This repertoire shows approximately 1.9 million clones, just under 95% found once; its top ten account for more than 1.5%. It was CD45RO-negative cells, positively selected for CCR7, that made up naive CD8 cells, with terminally differentiated effector memory CD45RA+ cells excluded. Specimen: naive CD8+ T cells from PBMCs. The receptors here all came from a man between 18 and 29 years old in good health. Some clones in this sample may be carry-over from other donors' samples.

The chain uses TRBV6-4 and TRBJ1-1; TRBD1 matches at 9 bases. With 10 bases clipped from V and 1 base from J, the junction kept 16 bases outside the gene matches. The CDR3 is 17 residues long. The V gene's germline CDR1 is MRHNA and CDR2 SNTAGT. The CDR3 region is CATLLCTDRGQNTEAFF. For the CDR3, the DNA is TGTGCCACCCTACTATGTACGGACAGGGGCCAGAACACTGAAGCTTTCTTT.

CDR3 nucleotide sequence: TGTGCCAGCAGTTTCCGGGAAGAGACCCAGTACTTC. Translated, it gives CASSFREETQYF. This sequence joins TRBV28 and TRBJ2-5; D gene unclear. This CDR3 is 12 amino acids long. Germline CDR1 is MDHEN and CDR2 is SYDVKM. V lost 3 bases and J 3 bases, leaving 5 bases between the germline ends. Filled out from reference TRBV28 and TRBJ2-5, the complete variable domain reads DVKVTQSSRYLVKRTGEKVFLECVQDMDHENMFWYRQDPGLGLRLIYFSYDVKMKEKGDIPEGYSVSREKKERFSLILESASTNQTSMYLCASSFREETQYFGPGTRLLVL.

The count of this clone is one. The CDR3: CASRDRNSYEQYF. CDR3 sequence (DNA): TGTGCCAGCAGGGACAGGAACTCCTACGAGCAGTACTTC. The chain links TRBV6-1 to TRBJ2-5; 7 bases map to TRBD1. Judging by the DNA end, TRBJ2-7 fits better; the J call may be wrong. Germline V gene sequence: CDR1 MNHNS, CDR2 SASEGT. This CDR3 is built from 13 residues.

This clone was detected only once. V usage is TRBV12-5 and J usage is TRBJ2-2; D possibly matches TRBD1 or TRBD2 (5 bases each). The CDR3 is 14 amino acids. Germline V lookup: CDR1 LGHNT, CDR2 FRNRAP. V lost 6 bases and J 6 bases, leaving 14 bases between the germline ends. CDR3 region: CASGPGTAPGELFF. The CDR3 nucleotides read TGTGCTAGTGGCCCCGGGACGGCGCCCGGGGAGCTGTTTTTT. The variable domain in full, with the rest retrieved from reference TRBV12-5 and TRBJ2-2, is DARVTQTPRHKVTEMGQEVTMRCQPILGHNTVFWYRQTMMQGLELLAYFRNRAPLDDSGMPKDRFSAEMPDATLATLKIQPSEPRDSAVYFCASGPGTAPGELFFGEGSRLTVL.

As to this clone: This sample includes further DNA sequences coding for the same CDR3. The rearrangement links TRBV19 to TRBJ1-1; D is ambiguous. Trimming left V 3 bases short and J 2 bases short, with 7 bases between. Per the germline V gene, CDR1 is LNHDA and CDR2 is SQIVND (reference sequence). CDR3 length equals 13 residues. CDR3 nucleotide sequence: TGTGCCAGTAGTATCGGGATTAACACTGAAGCTTTCTTT. Translated, it gives CASSIGINTEAFF. The full variable domain, rest sourced from reference TRBV19 and TRBJ1-1, is DGGITQSPKYLFRKEGQNVTLSCEQNLNHDAMYWYRQDPGQGLRLIYYSQIVNDFQKGDIAEGYSVSREKKESFPLTVTSAQKNPTAFYLCASSIGINTEAFFGQGTRLTVV.

A single count supports this clone. The chain carries TRBV12-1 and TRBJ2-4; the D call in the table, TRBD1, was not verified against the DNA. TRBV12-1 is an annotated pseudogene. The CDR3 totals 15 residues. Here the CDR3 reads CASSFLQVAKNIQYF. The CDR3 DNA reads as TGTGCCAGCAGCTTTCTACAGGTAGCCAAAAACATTCAGTACTTC.

The chain couples TRBV29-1 to TRBJ2-2; D is unclear. The CDR3 sequence is 14 residues long. Trimming removed 7 bases from V and 3 bases from J, with 15 bases in between. The germline V gene encodes CDR1 SQVTM and CDR2 ANQGSEA. The CDR3 here is CSASLDSHTGELFF. The DNA for the CDR3 is TGCAGCGCTTCACTCGATTCCCACACCGGGGAGCTGTTTTTT.

The chain recombines TRBV30 with TRBJ2-2; the D is unclear. This CDR3 is 14 amino acids long. Germline V CDR1 and CDR2: GTSNPN, SVGIG (reference sequence). Between the trimmed V and J ends, which lost 4 bases and 5 bases, there was a span of 14 bases. The chain's CDR3 is CAWTLALGTGELFF. Here the CDR3 DNA reads TGTGCCTGGACCCTCGCTCTGGGGACCGGGGAGCTGTTTTTT.

The chain uses TRBV28 and TRBJ1-1; TRBD1 agrees at 9 bases. The CDR3 loop spans 14 amino acids. The V gene end was trimmed by 7 bases and the J gene end by 6 bases; junction bases not matched to a gene: 9. The V gene's germline CDR1 is MDHEN and CDR2 SYDVKM. The CDR3 sequence is CASTADRGAAEAFF. Here the CDR3 DNA reads TGTGCCAGCACCGCGGACAGGGGCGCCGCTGAAGCTTTCTTT.

The chain is built from TRBV11-2 and TRBJ2-7; 7 bases are shared with TRBD1. The germline gives CDR1 SGHAT, CDR2 FQNNGV. This CDR3 spans 15 amino acids. Trimming cost V 0 bases and J 0 bases; bases outside gene matches: 2. In DNA form, the CDR3 reads TGTGCCAGCAGCTTAGATTGGGACAGCTCCTACGAGCAGTACTTC. It yields the protein CASSLDWDSSYEQYF.

This chain connects TRBV28 to TRBJ1-5; a possible D gene is TRBD1 (6 bases). Trimming removed 3 bases at V and 7 bases at J, with 16 bases between. CDR1 is MDHEN, CDR2 SYDVKM, per germline. The CDR3 runs to 15 residues. DNA for the CDR3: TGTGCCAGCAGTTTGGGCAGGGGATTTCGGCAGCCCCAGCATTTT. Residues: CASSLGRGFRQPQHF. Full variable domain (rest looked up from reference TRBV28 and TRBJ1-5): DVKVTQSSRYLVKRTGEKVFLECVQDMDHENMFWYRQDPGLGLRLIYFSYDVKMKEKGDIPEGYSVSREKKERFSLILESASTNQTSMYLCASSLGRGFRQPQHFGDGTRLSIL.

The chain carries TRBV9 and TRBJ2-3, with D unresolved. With 0 bases removed from V and 0 bases from J, the gap between germline ends came to 11 bases. The CDR3 has 16 amino acids. Germline V gene sequence: CDR1 SGDLS, CDR2 YYNGEE. The CDR3 reads CASSVGVITSTDTQYF. The DNA for the CDR3 is TGTGCCAGCAGCGTAGGTGTCATTACTAGCACAGATACGCAGTATTTT.

The V gene is TRBV7-7, the J gene TRBJ2-1; 9 bases fit TRBD2. The trim removed 4 bases at V and 4 bases at J, leaving 8 bases unmatched. CDR1 and CDR2 (germline): SSHAT, FNYEAQ (reference sequence). The CDR3 loop spans 16 amino acids. CDR3 region: CASSSVAGVGYNEQFF. DNA of the CDR3: TGTGCCAGCAGCTCCGTAGCGGGAGTCGGGTACAATGAGCAGTTCTTC.

The gene calls are TRBV29-1 and TRBJ2-1; 7 bases agree with TRBD2. V was pared by 6 bases and J by 2 bases, with 1 base of the junction left unmatched. Germline CDR1 is SQVTM and CDR2 is ANQGSEA. The CDR3 totals 12 residues. As DNA, the CDR3 is TGCAGCGTCCTAGCGGCCTACAATGAGCAGTTCTTC. Translation: CSVLAAYNEQFF.

A single count supports this clone. The chain is built from TRBV13 and TRBJ2-1; D perhaps matches TRBD2 (5 bases). V gave up 4 bases and J gave up 5 bases, with 18 bases separating them. The CDR3 runs 16 residues. In germline, CDR1 is PRHDT, CDR2 FYEKMQ (reference sequence). CDR3 residues: CASSSPLGGPDNEQFF. CDR3 sequence (DNA): TGTGCCAGCAGCTCCCCGCTTGGCGGGCCCGACAATGAGCAGTTCTTC.

This clone was recorded a few times. The chain links TRBV28 to TRBJ2-7, with D tentatively TRBD1 or TRBD2 (5 bases each). The CDR3 runs 17 residues. Germline V gene sequence: CDR1 MDHEN, CDR2 SYDVKM. The V end was cut by 2 bases, the J end by 4 bases, with 21 bases between. CDR3 DNA: TGTGCCAGCAGTTTAAATCCCGATTGGGGACCCTTATACGAGCAGTACTTC. As protein: CASSLNPDWGPLYEQYF. The full variable domain, completed using reference TRBV28 and TRBJ2-7, is DVKVTQSSRYLVKRTGEKVFLECVQDMDHENMFWYRQDPGLGLRLIYFSYDVKMKEKGDIPEGYSVSREKKERFSLILESASTNQTSMYLCASSLNPDWGPLYEQYFGPGTRLTVT.

Only one count was recorded for this clone. The chain uses TRBV5-1 and TRBJ2-7; D is perhaps TRBD2 (6 bases). CDR1 is SGHRS, CDR2 YFSETQ, per germline. The V end lost 1 base, the J end lost 0 bases, and 11 bases lay between the germline ends. This CDR3 has 15 residues. The CDR3 here is CASSLFAGNSYEQYF. Here the CDR3 DNA reads TGCGCCAGCAGCTTGTTCGCGGGAAACTCCTACGAGCAGTACTTC.

The rearrangement joins TRBV6-1 to TRBJ2-1, with TRBD2 as a possible D gene (6 bases). CDR3 length equals 15 residues. CDR1 and CDR2 (germline): MNHNS, SASEGT. The ends were cut back, 4 bases at V and 6 bases at J, with 16 bases in the middle. The CDR3 DNA reads as TGTGCCAGCAGTGCGGGGCGGGGTCCGGGCAATGAGCAGTTCTTC. This gives the protein CASSAGRGPGNEQFF.

The chain has TRBV14 and TRBJ1-2, with 7 bases matching TRBD1. Germline lookup yields CDR1 SGHDN and CDR2 FVKESK. The CDR3 has 17 amino acids. The V and J ends lost 4 bases and 11 bases, in that order; junction bases with no gene match: 22. For the CDR3, the DNA is TGTGCCAGCAGCCCCCATCGTCTGTGGGGGACAGCGGCGGGGTACACCTTC. It is translated as CASSPHRLWGTAAGYTF.

The chain employs TRBV29-1 and TRBJ2-1; TRBD2 matches at 13 bases. The CDR3 has 17 residues. Trimming removed 0 bases from V and 9 bases from J; junction bases left unmatched: 11. Germline values: CDR1 SQVTM, CDR2 ANQGSEA. The CDR3 loop reads CSVEETSGRYTTSEQFF. The CDR3 nucleotides are TGCAGCGTTGAAGAGACTAGCGGGAGGTACACTACTAGTGAGCAGTTCTTC.

On this clone itself: The sample has other DNA sequences that encode this CDR3 too. The gene calls are TRBV2 and TRBJ2-1; 7 bases align to TRBD2. Germline V gene lookup returns CDR1 SNHLY and CDR2 FYNNEI. The CDR3 consists of 13 residues. The V gene end was trimmed by 6 bases and the J gene end by 5 bases; junction bases not matched to a gene: 4. DNA of the CDR3: TGTGCCAGCAGAGACCGGGGGGACAATGAGCAGTTCTTC. Amino acids: CASRDRGDNEQFF. Complete variable domain (other parts from reference TRBV2 and TRBJ2-1): EPEVTQTPSHQVTQMGQEVILRCVPISNHLYFYWYRQILGQKVEFLVSFYNNEISEKSEIFDDQFSVERPDGSNFTLKIRSTKLEDSAMYFCASRDRGDNEQFFGPGTRLTVL.

The CDR3 here is CASIRAQGASEAFF. Here the CDR3 DNA reads TGTGCCAGCATCAGGGCCCAGGGGGCGTCTGAAGCTTTCTTT. The rearrangement joins TRBV28 to TRBJ1-1, with 8 positions matching TRBD1. Trimming at V came to 7 bases and at J to 6 bases, leaving 10 bases not matched to a gene. The germline gives CDR1 MDHEN, CDR2 SYDVKM. The CDR3 covers 14 residues.

This chain joins TRBV11-2 and TRBJ2-1; TRBD2 matches at 8 bases. The CDR3 consists of 17 residues. Germline CDR1 and CDR2: SGHAT and FQNNGV. V shed 0 bases, J shed 3 bases, and the junction held 7 bases outside the gene matches. The CDR3 DNA reads as TGTGCCAGCAGCTTAGATTATTGGCGGGAGGACTACAATGAGCAGTTCTTC. Residues: CASSLDYWREDYNEQFF. The variable domain in full, completed from reference TRBV11-2 and TRBJ2-1, reads EAGVAQSPRYKIIEKRQSVAFWCNPISGHATLYWYQQILGQGPKLLIQFQNNGVVDDSQLPKDRFSAERLKGVDSTLKIQPAKLEDSAVYLCASSLDYWREDYNEQFFGPGTRLTVL.

This chain connects TRBV7-2 to TRBJ1-3, with D possibly matching TRBD1 (6 bases). Germline CDR1 reads SGHTA; CDR2 reads FQGNSA. V gave up 1 base and J gave up 2 bases, with 12 bases separating them. The CDR3 runs 16 residues. Written as DNA, the CDR3 is TGTGCCAGCAGCTTAGATGAGGAGGGGGCTGGAAACACCATATATTTT. This encodes CASSLDEEGAGNTIYF.

This chain joins TRBV9 and TRBJ2-1, with 7 positions matching TRBD2. This CDR3 has 16 amino acids. The V segment lost 0 bases and the J segment 6 bases; nucleotides outside the gene matches: 9. Germline assignment: CDR1 SGDLS and CDR2 YYNGEE. The CDR3 spells CASSVEETSWTNEQFF. For the CDR3, the DNA is TGTGCCAGCAGCGTAGAAGAGACTAGCTGGACCAATGAGCAGTTCTTC.

The chain recombines TRBV29-1 with TRBJ2-5; perhaps TRBD2 as D (5 bases). Germline V gene lookup returns CDR1 SQVTM and CDR2 ANQGSEA. There are 13 residues in the CDR3. V lost 2 bases to trimming and J lost 0 bases, with 7 bases between them. This CDR3 is CSVEWTYQETQYF. The CDR3 nucleotides read TGCAGCGTTGAATGGACTTACCAAGAGACCCAGTACTTC.

The gene calls are TRBV27 and TRBJ1-2; D unresolved. The V and J ends lost 0 bases and 4 bases respectively, with 12 bases between them. Germline assignment: CDR1 MNHEY and CDR2 SMNVEV (reference sequence). The CDR3 has 15 residues. CDR3 in amino acids: CASSLSMGASYGYTF. CDR3 coding DNA: TGTGCCAGCAGTTTATCGATGGGAGCCTCCTATGGCTACACCTTC.